One and the same sample provided the 21 T cell receptor beta chains below, sequenced in a study of cytomegalovirus exposure and HLA in healthy donors. Vbeta (60) and Jbeta (13) primers were used in the PCR. Sequencing was performed with immunoSEQ multiplex PCR; in TCRdb, only in-frame clones are kept and a portion is missing. The sample contains about 140,000 clones, approximately 79% of which appear only once. The sequencing input was PBMCs. These receptor sequences come from a man aged 18 to 30 in good health and CMV-seronegative.

This chain joins TRBV9 and TRBJ2-1; 8 bases align to TRBD2. The germline CDR1 and CDR2 sequences are SGDLS and YYNGEE. V was clipped by 0 bases and J by 2 bases; unmatched bases: 1. CDR3 length equals 15 residues. The CDR3 region has the DNA TGTGCCAGCAGCGTAGGGCGGGGGGCCTACAATGAGCAGTTCTTC. This encodes CASSVGRGAYNEQFF.

The chain carries TRBV18 and TRBJ1-2; tentative D call: TRBD1 (5 bases). V was pared by 3 bases and J by 6 bases, with 17 bases between. The length of the CDR3 is 15 residues. Germline loops: CDR1 KGHSH, CDR2 LQKENI. CDR3 sequence reads: CASSPGAESGHGYTF. The CDR3 region has the DNA TGTGCCAGCTCACCTGGGGCAGAAAGTGGTCATGGCTACACCTTC.

This clone was seen only once. The genes are TRBV6-5 and TRBJ1-1; the match to TRBD1 covers 10 bases. The CDR3 runs 15 residues. Germline lookup yields CDR1 MNHEY and CDR2 SVGAGI. J was trimmed by 8 bases and V by 0 bases; bases with no gene match: 6. In DNA, the CDR3 is TGTGCCAGCAGTTACTCGACAGGGGGCGCATCCGAAGCTTTCTTT. Residues: CASSYSTGGASEAFF.

In nucleotides, the CDR3 is TGTGCCAGCAGCTTAAGGTTGGCAGGGATTCCCGACGAGCAGTACTTC. This codes for CASSLRLAGIPDEQYF. V and J are TRBV7-2 and TRBJ2-7, with D possibly TRBD1 on 5 matching bases. V dropped 2 bases and J dropped 5 bases, with 19 bases sitting between them. The germline V gene has CDR1 SGHTA and CDR2 FQGNSA. The CDR3 length is 16 residues.

The chain is built from TRBV19 and TRBJ1-2; D is possibly TRBD1 (5 bases). V lost 7 bases and J 8 bases, leaving 14 bases between the germline ends. CDR3 length: 12 residues. Looked up from germline, CDR1 is LNHDA and CDR2 is SQIVND (reference sequence). In DNA form, the CDR3 reads TGTGCCAGTACCCTTGGGGGGAGCGGCTACACCTTC. This gives the protein CASTLGGSGYTF.

V usage is TRBV19 and J usage is TRBJ1-5, with 11 positions matching TRBD1. Losses at the gene ends were 9 bases for V and 0 bases for J; bases not matched to a gene: 13. Looked up from germline, CDR1 is LNHDA and CDR2 is SQIVND (reference sequence). The CDR3 length is 18 residues. CDR3 sequence reads: CARDGDRGNPYSNQPQHF. DNA for the CDR3: TGTGCCAGAGATGGGGACAGGGGGAACCCTTATAGCAATCAGCCCCAGCATTTT.

The chain is built from TRBV25-1 and TRBJ1-6; D gene unclear. Per germline, CDR1 MGHDK and CDR2 SYGVNS. V was trimmed by 5 bases and J by 6 bases, leaving 11 bases between them. CDR3 size: 14 residues. CDR3 region: CASSRVGGNSPLHF. The DNA for the CDR3 is TGTGCCAGCAGTAGGGTAGGAGGTAATTCACCCCTCCACTTT.

This clone was picked up a small number of times. This chain connects TRBV4-1 to TRBJ2-7; TRBD1 is a possible D gene (6 bases). Trimming stripped 5 bases from V and 3 bases from J, with 11 bases between. This CDR3 contains 13 residues. The germline gives CDR1 MGHRA, CDR2 YSYEKL. Here the CDR3 reads CASSSQDSYEQYF. In DNA, the CDR3 is TGCGCCAGCAGCTCACAGGACAGCTACGAGCAGTACTTC.

The rearrangement links TRBV7-2 to TRBJ2-7, with D unclear. Germline values: CDR1 SGHTA, CDR2 FQGNSA. Trimming took off 2 bases at V and 6 bases at J, with 11 bases between the two ends. The CDR3 has 13 amino acids. The DNA of the CDR3 is TGTGCCAGCAGCTTAAGCGATATGCGCGAGCAGTACTTC. Translating it yields CASSLSDMREQYF.

CDR3: CSGSNHGNTEAFF. CDR3 DNA: TGCAGCGGTTCGAACCACGGGAATACTGAAGCTTTCTTT. The gene calls are TRBV29-1 and TRBJ1-1; D uncertain. CDR1 is SQVTM, CDR2 ANQGSEA, per germline. Trimming removed 7 bases at V and 5 bases at J, with 17 bases between. The CDR3 loop spans 13 amino acids.

This chain links TRBV25-1 with TRBJ2-3; a possible D gene is TRBD1 (6 bases). From germline, CDR1 is MGHDK and CDR2 SYGVNS. There are 17 residues in the CDR3. V gave up 1 base and J gave up 1 base, with 15 bases separating them. The CDR3 region is CASSESGGRGGTDTQYF. In nucleotides, the CDR3 is TGTGCCAGCAGTGAATCTGGTGGCAGGGGAGGCACAGATACGCAGTATTTT. The whole variable domain, filled in from reference TRBV25-1 and TRBJ2-3, reads EADIYQTPRYLVIGTGKKITLECSQTMGHDKMYWYQQDPGMELHLIHYSYGVNSTEKGDLSSESTVSRIRTEHFPLTLESARPSHTSQYLCASSESGGRGGTDTQYFGPGTRLTVL.

The V and J genes are TRBV7-2 and TRBJ2-1, with TRBD1 identical over 9 bases. The V gene's germline CDR1 is SGHTA and CDR2 FQGNSA. CDR3 size: 15 residues. V lost 5 bases, J lost 3 bases, and 5 bases stayed unmatched. As DNA, the CDR3 is TGTGCCAGCAGCGCAAAGGACAGGGGCTACAATGAGCAGTTCTTC. Protein: CASSAKDRGYNEQFF.

The chain uses TRBV5-6 and TRBJ1-3; 10 bases line up with TRBD1. V gave up 3 bases and J gave up 3 bases; unmatched junction bases: 6. The CDR3 has 16 amino acids. In germline, CDR1 is SGHDT, CDR2 YYEEEE. CDR3 DNA sequence: TGTGCCAGCAGCTACCGACAGGGGGCGGGTGGAAACACCATATATTTT. Protein: CASSYRQGAGGNTIYF.

The V and J genes are TRBV11-3 and TRBJ2-3, with 15 nucleotides matching TRBD2. With 4 bases clipped from V and 2 bases from J, the junction kept 4 bases outside the gene matches. The CDR3 consists of 17 residues. The V gene's germline CDR1 is SGHNT and CDR2 YENEEA. The CDR3 DNA sequence: TGTGCCAGCAGCTCGGGACTAGCGGGGGGCAACACAGATACGCAGTATTTT. Translation: CASSSGLAGGNTDTQYF.

The chain employs TRBV11-2 and TRBJ1-5; no clear D. Germline-derived CDR1 and CDR2 are SGHAT and FQNNGV. The CDR3 spans 13 residues. With 1 base removed from V and 3 bases from J, the gap between germline ends came to 4 bases. The chain's CDR3 is CASSLGYNQPQHF. The CDR3 DNA follows: TGTGCCAGCAGCTTAGGTTACAATCAGCCCCAGCATTTT.

V is TRBV14 and J is TRBJ1-6; TRBD1 matches 7 bases. With V trimmed by 5 bases and J by 9 bases, 10 bases remained unmatched. This CDR3 has 15 residues. CDR1 is SGHDN, CDR2 FVKESK, per germline. The CDR3 DNA follows: TGTGCCAGCAGCAGAGGGGGCACGGGAATTTCACCCCTCCACTTT. Encoded protein: CASSRGGTGISPLHF.

The CDR3 is CASSQDPMAAGELFF. CDR3 coding DNA: TGTGCCAGCAGCCAAGATCCTATGGCGGCCGGGGAGCTGTTTTTT. This chain joins TRBV4-2 and TRBJ2-2; no firm D call. The germline V gene encodes CDR1 LGHNA and CDR2 YNFKEQ. V was clipped by 0 bases and J by 6 bases, with 11 bases between them. This CDR3 has 15 residues.

For the CDR3, the DNA is TGTGCCAGCAGCGGAACCGGGACATCGTCTTACGAGCAGTACTTC. This translates into CASSGTGTSSYEQYF. This chain connects TRBV14 to TRBJ2-7, with a possible D match to TRBD1 (6 bases). Germline CDR1 is SGHDN and CDR2 is FVKESK. The V end was cut by 5 bases, the J end by 4 bases, with 18 bases between. The CDR3 spans 15 residues.

This clone appeared once. V gene TRBV5-1 combines with J gene TRBJ2-1, with 7 positions matching TRBD2. J gave up 6 bases and V 4 bases, and 7 bases lay outside the gene matches. The CDR3 has 14 residues. CDR1 is SGHRS, CDR2 YFSETQ, per germline. The CDR3 DNA reads as TGCGCCAGCAGCCCCGGGGGGTCAGGCAATGAGCAGTTCTTC. Residues: CASSPGGSGNEQFF.

The V call is TRBV10-3, the J call TRBJ1-2; D remains ambiguous. The V end lost 2 bases, the J end lost 0 bases, and 10 bases lay between the germline ends. This CDR3 has 15 residues. The germline gives CDR1 ENHRY, CDR2 SYGVKD. CDR3 DNA sequence: TGTGCCATCAGTGAGGAGAATGGAGCTAACTATGGCTACACCTTC. This codes for CAISEENGANYGYTF.

This clone was observed once. The chain has TRBV7-9 and TRBJ1-2; the match to TRBD1 covers 10 bases. Germline-derived CDR1 and CDR2 are SEHNR and FQNEAQ (reference sequence). This CDR3 has 14 residues. Trimming took 5 bases from V and 2 from J; bases not matched to a gene: 2. Here the CDR3 reads CASSQTGGNYGYTF. The CDR3 nucleotides are TGTGCCAGCAGCCAGACAGGGGGCAACTATGGCTACACCTTC.